Shown below are 15 T cell receptor beta chains from a single sample sequenced in a study of CD8+ T cells in alopecia areata. cDNA reverse transcribed from extracted RNA served as the sequencing template. Using immunoSEQ multiplex PCR, the repertoire was profiled, and TCRdb retains in-frame clones only, with some absent. The sample records fewer than 250,000 clones, roughly 66% being singletons. Treatment indicated: oral pan-JAK inhibitor, 5-10 mg twice daily. The source was CD4+ T cells sorted from blood, collected at week 24, from a patient treated with tofacitinib. Receptors originate from a human donor with alopecia areata.

V is TRBV5-4 and J is TRBJ2-7, with D possibly matching TRBD1 (5 bases). The CDR3 extends over 13 amino acids. Germline V gene lookup returns CDR1 SGHNT and CDR2 YYREEE (reference sequence). V was cut by 0 bases and J by 6 bases, with 10 bases left in between. The CDR3 DNA reads TGTGCCAGCAGCTTGGTCAGGGAAGCCGAGCAGTACTTC. It is translated as CASSLVREAEQYF.

The V gene is TRBV2, the J gene TRBJ2-2; D remains unclear. The CDR3 extends over 13 amino acids. V was pared by 4 bases and J by 6 bases, with 9 bases between. The germline gives CDR1 SNHLY, CDR2 FYNNEI. In DNA form, the CDR3 reads TGTGCCAGCAGTGTTGTAGGCCCCGGGGAGCTGTTTTTT. The encoded protein is CASSVVGPGELFF.

This clone came up a few times. The chain links TRBV29-1 to TRBJ2-3; D is undetermined. The CDR3 is made up of 13 amino acids. Germline V gives CDR1 SQVTM, CDR2 ANQGSEA. V lost 6 bases and J lost 1, with 11 bases in between. CDR3 protein: CSVATQRTDTQYF. The DNA of the CDR3 is TGCAGCGTCGCTACCCAACGCACAGATACGCAGTATTTT.

V is TRBV15 and J is TRBJ2-1; the D is unclear. V dropped 1 base and J dropped 6 bases, with 4 bases sitting between them. The CDR3 is 12 amino acids. From germline, CDR1 is LNHNV and CDR2 YYDKDF (reference sequence). The CDR3 DNA is TGTGCCACCAGCAGAGTTGCCAATGAGCAGTTCTTC. Its translation is CATSRVANEQFF.

Details on this clone: Additional DNA sequences in this sample encode the identical CDR3. The chain uses TRBV5-1 and TRBJ1-1, with 7 bases aligning to TRBD1. The CDR3 length is 14 residues. Germline V CDR1 and CDR2: SGHRS, YFSETQ. V lost 2 bases and J lost 3; bases outside the gene matches: 4. CDR3 sequence (DNA): TGCGCCAGCAGCTTTAGTGGGACAGACACTGAAGCTTTCTTT. This encodes CASSFSGTDTEAFF.

The genes are TRBV28 and TRBJ2-7, with D unresolved. V lost 2 bases to trimming and J lost 3 bases, with 5 bases between them. CDR1 and CDR2 from the germline V gene are MDHEN and SYDVKM. The CDR3 sequence is 12 residues long. CDR3 coding DNA: TGTGCCAGCAGTTTACTAGTCTACGAGCAGTACTTC. It translates to CASSLLVYEQYF.

The gene calls are TRBV25-1 and TRBJ2-3; D gene unclear. The germline V gene has CDR1 MGHDK and CDR2 SYGVNS. The CDR3 contains 15 residues. V was pared by 4 bases and J by 2 bases, with 13 bases between. The CDR3 DNA is TGTGCCAGCAGTGGCGGTACAGTACTCACAGATACGCAGTATTTT. This codes for CASSGGTVLTDTQYF.

This clone showed up just a few times. This chain links TRBV18 with TRBJ2-3, with D possibly being TRBD2 (5 bases). V gave up 1 base and J gave up 0 bases, with 5 bases separating them. From germline, CDR1 is KGHSH and CDR2 LQKENI. This CDR3 comprises 14 residues. CDR3 region: CASSPRTSTDTQYF. CDR3 in DNA: TGTGCCAGCTCACCACGGACTAGCACAGATACGCAGTATTTT.

This clone was seen a few times. This rearrangement joins TRBV30 to TRBJ2-3; perhaps TRBD2 as D (7 bases). The CDR3 is 15 amino acids. V was pared by 2 bases and J by 0 bases, with 12 bases between. The germline gives CDR1 GTSNPN, CDR2 SVGIG (reference sequence). CDR3 region: CAWSMGGRSTDTQYF. DNA for the CDR3: TGTGCCTGGAGTATGGGGGGGCGTAGCACAGATACGCAGTATTTT.

This clone occurred a few times. This chain links TRBV10-3 with TRBJ1-6, with 7 bases that match TRBD1. This CDR3 is 15 amino acids long. The V segment lost 2 bases and the J segment 7 bases; nucleotides outside the gene matches: 5. Germline assignment: CDR1 ENHRY and CDR2 SYGVKD. The chain's CDR3 is CAISEETGLNSPLHF. The CDR3 DNA reads TGTGCCATCAGTGAGGAGACAGGGCTGAATTCACCCCTCCACTTT.

This clone came up a few times. This rearrangement joins TRBV10-3 to TRBJ1-5; no reliable D call. The length of the CDR3 is 13 residues. V was pared by 0 bases and J by 6 bases, with 6 bases between. Per the germline V gene, CDR1 is ENHRY and CDR2 is SYGVKD. The DNA of the CDR3 is TGTGCCATCAGTGAGTCAGACGGTCAGCCCCAGCATTTT. It codes for CAISESDGQPQHF.

This chain joins TRBV29-1 and TRBJ1-1; 9 nucleotides agree with TRBD1. V lost 4 bases, J lost 5 bases, and 5 bases stayed unmatched. From germline, CDR1 is SQVTM and CDR2 ANQGSEA. The CDR3 spans 13 residues. CDR3 coding DNA: TGCAGCGTTGCCAAGACAGGGGGAACTGAAGCTTTCTTT. This gives the protein CSVAKTGGTEAFF.

This clone has a handful of counts. The chain uses TRBV29-1 and TRBJ1-1, with D unresolved. V shed 6 bases and J shed 7 bases, with 15 bases lying between them. Germline CDR1 is SQVTM and CDR2 is ANQGSEA. The length of the CDR3 is 12 residues. The CDR3 nucleotides read TGCAGCGTGAGGGTATTTAATGGTGAAGCTTTCTTT. It specifies CSVRVFNGEAFF.

V is TRBV30 and J is TRBJ1-5, with TRBD1 identical over 10 bases. The CDR3 loop spans 15 amino acids. V dropped 3 bases and J dropped 4; count of bases not matched to a gene: 6. The V gene's germline CDR1 is GTSNPN and CDR2 SVGIG (reference sequence). CDR3 sequence: CAWSPGGQGNQPQHF. CDR3 DNA sequence: TGTGCCTGGAGCCCTGGGGGACAGGGGAATCAGCCCCAGCATTTT.

The rearrangement joins TRBV7-6 to TRBJ2-2, with D unresolved. CDR3 size: 13 residues. V was clipped by 0 bases and J by 7 bases, with 6 bases between them. Germline loops: CDR1 SGHVS, CDR2 FNYEAQ. Here the CDR3 DNA reads TGTGCCAGCAGCTTAGCCCCGAGCGGGGAGCTGTTTTTT. As protein: CASSLAPSGELFF.